One T cell receptor beta chain is described in this entry. Its target is not known. The table came from immunoSEQ multiplex PCR; TCRdb's copy has only in-frame clones and leaves some out. The sample has tens of thousands of clones, roughly 93% seen once. Unstimulated Tregs (CD4+CD25+CD127-) and CD4+CD25- non-Tregs were sorted from PBMCs. CDR1 and CDR2 (germline): MNHEY, SMNVEV (reference sequence). The CDR3 has 14 residues. The V gene end was trimmed by 5 bases and the J gene end by 3 bases; junction bases not matched to a gene: 1. The record originates from a study of Tregs in tolerant kidney transplant recipients. Study-wide findings and caveats: In tolerant patients, donor-specific Tregs outgrew total Tregs, suggesting antigen-driven expansion. Biological reproducibility was not directly addressed, but technical replication error appeared minimal.

The V call is TRBV27, the J call TRBJ2-7; 13 bases fit TRBD2. The sample in question was CD4+ T cells from blood, obtained before the transplant. The sequence was collected from a human donor who received a combined kidney and bone marrow transplant. This chain's CDR3 is CASSRTSGSYEQYF. In DNA, the CDR3 is TGTGCCAGCAGTCGGACTAGCGGGAGCTACGAGCAGTACTTC.